The subject of this entry is one TCR beta chain. The assay was immunoSEQ multiplex PCR, and TCRdb's table has in-frame clones only and misses some. This sample has about 72,000 clones, with around four fifths found just once. This entry comes from a study of PD-L1 blockade in urothelial cancer. Looking at the study overall: A median approximately 150,000 T cells were found in blood samples.

With 3 bases removed from V and 6 bases from J, the gap between germline ends came to 8 bases. The CDR3 is made up of 12 amino acids. The germline V gene has CDR1 SGHVS and CDR2 FQNEAQ. The patients' disease, urothelial carcinoma, was locally advanced or metastatic. The V gene is TRBV7-8, the J gene TRBJ1-2; tentative D call: TRBD1 (5 bases). This specimen was PBMCs, taken around atezolizumab (anti-PD-L1) treatment. The receptor comes from a man aged 65 to 85 with urothelial cancer. The CDR3 loop is CASSFTGDGYTF. The CDR3 DNA is TGTGCCAGCAGCTTCACAGGAGATGGCTACACCTTC.